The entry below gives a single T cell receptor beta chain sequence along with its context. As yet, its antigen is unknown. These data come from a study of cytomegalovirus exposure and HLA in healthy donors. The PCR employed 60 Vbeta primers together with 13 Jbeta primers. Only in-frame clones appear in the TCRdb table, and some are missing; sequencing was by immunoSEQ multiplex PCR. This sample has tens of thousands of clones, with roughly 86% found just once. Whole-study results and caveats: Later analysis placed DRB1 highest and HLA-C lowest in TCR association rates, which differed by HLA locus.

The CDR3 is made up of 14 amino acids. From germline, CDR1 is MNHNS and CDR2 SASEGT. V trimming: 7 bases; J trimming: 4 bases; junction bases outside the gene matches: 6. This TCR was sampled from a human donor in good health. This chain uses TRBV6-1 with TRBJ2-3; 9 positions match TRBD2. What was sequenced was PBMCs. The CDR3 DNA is TGTGCCAGCACCCGAGCGGGAGGAGCAGATACGCAGTATTTT. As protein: CASTRAGGADTQYF.